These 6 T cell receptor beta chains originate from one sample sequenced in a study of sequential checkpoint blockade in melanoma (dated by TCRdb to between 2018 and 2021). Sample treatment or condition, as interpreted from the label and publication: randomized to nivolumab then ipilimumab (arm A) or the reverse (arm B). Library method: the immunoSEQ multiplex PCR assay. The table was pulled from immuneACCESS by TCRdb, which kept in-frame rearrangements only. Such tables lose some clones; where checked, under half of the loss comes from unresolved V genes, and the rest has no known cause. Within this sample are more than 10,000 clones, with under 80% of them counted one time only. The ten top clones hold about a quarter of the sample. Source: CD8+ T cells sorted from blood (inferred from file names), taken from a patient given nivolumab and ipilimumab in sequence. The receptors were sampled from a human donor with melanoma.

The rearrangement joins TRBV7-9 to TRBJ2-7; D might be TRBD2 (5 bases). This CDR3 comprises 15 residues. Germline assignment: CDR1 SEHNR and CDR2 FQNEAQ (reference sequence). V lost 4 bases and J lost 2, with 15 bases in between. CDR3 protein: CASSYEGSGTYEQYF. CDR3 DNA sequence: TGTGCCAGCAGCTATGAGGGCTCCGGCACCTACGAGCAGTACTTC.

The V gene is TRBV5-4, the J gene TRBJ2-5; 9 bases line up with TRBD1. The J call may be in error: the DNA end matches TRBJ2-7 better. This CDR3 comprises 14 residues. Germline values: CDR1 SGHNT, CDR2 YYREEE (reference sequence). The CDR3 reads CASSRDRDSYEQYF. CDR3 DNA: TGTGCCAGCAGCCGGGACAGGGACTCCTACGAGCAGTACTTC.

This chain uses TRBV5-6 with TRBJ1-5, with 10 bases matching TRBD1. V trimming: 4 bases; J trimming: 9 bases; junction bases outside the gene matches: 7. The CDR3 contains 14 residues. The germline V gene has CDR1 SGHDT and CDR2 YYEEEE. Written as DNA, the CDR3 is TGTGCCAGCAGCCTGGGGACAGGGGCAAGGCCCCAGCATTTT. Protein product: CASSLGTGARPQHF.

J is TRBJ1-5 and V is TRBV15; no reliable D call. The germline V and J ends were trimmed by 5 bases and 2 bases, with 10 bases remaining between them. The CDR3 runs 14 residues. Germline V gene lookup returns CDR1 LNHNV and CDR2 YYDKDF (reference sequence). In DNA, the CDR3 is TGTGCCACCAGCTGGTCGGGAGGCAATCAGCCCCAGCATTTT. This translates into CATSWSGGNQPQHF.

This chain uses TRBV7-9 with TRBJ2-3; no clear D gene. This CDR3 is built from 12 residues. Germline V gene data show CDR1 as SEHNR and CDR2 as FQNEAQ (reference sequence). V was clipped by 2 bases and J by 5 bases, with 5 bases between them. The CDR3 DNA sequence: TGTGCCAGCAGCTTACCTGTAGATACGCAGTATTTT. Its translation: CASSLPVDTQYF.

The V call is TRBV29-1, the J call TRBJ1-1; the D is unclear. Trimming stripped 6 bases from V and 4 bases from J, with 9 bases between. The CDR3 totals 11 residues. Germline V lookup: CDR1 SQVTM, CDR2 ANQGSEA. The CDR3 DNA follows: TGCAGCGTCGGGAGTGGCACTGAAGCTTTCTTT. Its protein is CSVGSGTEAFF.